This T cell receptor beta chain appears in the sequencing data of a study of T cells in Graves' hyperthyroidism and ophthalmopathy. This clonotype was seen a few times. A read error may be the cause here, since a much bigger clone is one base away. CDR3 length: 11 residues. Trimming stripped 6 bases from V and 5 bases from J, with 8 bases between. CDR1 and CDR2 (germline): SGHVT, SQSDAQ. RNA transcripts provided the source from which TCR beta CDR3 regions were amplified. Researchers ran a first-round RT-PCR on the TCR CDR3 using the HTBI primer set. TCRdb called the multiplex PCR reads again in MiXCR, with one record for every CDR3 protein. The sample records hundreds of thousands of distinct CDR3 sequences, roughly 45% being singletons.

The sample was peripheral blood or thyroid tissue (not recorded which). This sequence was found in an adult man with Graves' disease, either hyperthyroidism or ophthalmopathy (not recorded which). The chain is built from TRBV7-4 and TRBJ2-7, with D perhaps given as TRBD1 or TRBD2 (5 bases each). The CDR3 here is CASSGGNEQYF. CDR3 DNA: TGTGCCAGCAGTGGGGGAAACGAGCAGTACTTC. Complete variable domain (other parts from reference TRBV7-4 and TRBJ2-7): GAGVSQSPRYKVAKRGRDVALRCDSISGHVTLYWYRQTLGQGSEVLTYSQSDAQRDKSGRPSGRFSAERPERSVSTLKIQRTEQGDSAVYLCASSGGNEQYFGPGTRLTVT.